This T cell receptor (beta chain) was retrieved from a study of T cell responses to AZD1222 COVID-19 vaccine. Study-level points and caveats: Spike-specific TCR breadth and depth rose after two AZD1222 doses.

Comments on this clone: Its antigen is as yet unknown.

The germline V gene has CDR1 KGHDR and CDR2 SFDVKD. V was shortened by 2 bases and J by 3 bases, with 13 bases between the two germline ends. This CDR3 region has 15 residues. Repertoires were generated with immunoSEQ multiplex PCR, while TCRdb's copy carries only in-frame clones and drops some. The sample lists 74,000 or so clones; approximately 84% were seen once. The V gene is TRBV24-1, the J gene TRBJ2-7; tentatively, D is TRBD2 (7 bases). Sample: peripheral blood, taken on day 0 of AZD1222 vaccination. The receptor comes from an adult in good health. Written as DNA, the CDR3 is TGTGCCACCAGTGATTCCGGGGGGCGGCTCTACGAGCAGTACTTC. Amino acids: CATSDSGGRLYEQYF.